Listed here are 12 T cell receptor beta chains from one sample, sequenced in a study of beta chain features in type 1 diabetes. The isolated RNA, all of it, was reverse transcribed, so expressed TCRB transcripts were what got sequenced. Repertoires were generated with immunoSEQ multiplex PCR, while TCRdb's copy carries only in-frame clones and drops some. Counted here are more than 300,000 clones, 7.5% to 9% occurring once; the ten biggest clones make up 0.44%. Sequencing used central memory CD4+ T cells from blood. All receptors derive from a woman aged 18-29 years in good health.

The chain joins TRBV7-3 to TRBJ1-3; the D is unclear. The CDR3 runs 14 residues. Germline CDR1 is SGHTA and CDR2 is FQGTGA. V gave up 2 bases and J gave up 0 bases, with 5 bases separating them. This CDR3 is CASSLFGSGNTIYF. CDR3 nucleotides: TGTGCCAGCAGCTTATTCGGCTCTGGAAACACCATATATTTT. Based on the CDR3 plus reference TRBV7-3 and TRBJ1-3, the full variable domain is GAGVSQTPSNKVTEKGKYVELRCDPISGHTALYWYRQSLGQGPEFLIYFQGTGAADDSGLPNDRFFAVRPEGSVSTLKIQRTERGDSAVYLCASSLFGSGNTIYFGEGSWLTVV.

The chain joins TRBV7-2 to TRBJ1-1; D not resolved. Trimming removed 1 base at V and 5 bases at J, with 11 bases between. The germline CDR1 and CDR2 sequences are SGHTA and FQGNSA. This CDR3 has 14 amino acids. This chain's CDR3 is CASSLGAAVTEAFF. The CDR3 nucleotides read TGTGCCAGCAGCTTAGGCGCAGCTGTTACTGAAGCTTTCTTT.

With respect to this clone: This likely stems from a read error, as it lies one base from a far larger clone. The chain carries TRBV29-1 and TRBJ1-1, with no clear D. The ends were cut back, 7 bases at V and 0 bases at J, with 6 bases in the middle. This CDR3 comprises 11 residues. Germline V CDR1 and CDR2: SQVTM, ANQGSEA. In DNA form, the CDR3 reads TGCAGCGGAATACTGAACACTGAAGCTTTCTTT. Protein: CSGILNTEAFF.

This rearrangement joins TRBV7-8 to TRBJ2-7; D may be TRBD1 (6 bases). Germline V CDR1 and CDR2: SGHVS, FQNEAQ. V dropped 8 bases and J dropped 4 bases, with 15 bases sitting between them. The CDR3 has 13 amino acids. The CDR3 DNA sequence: TGTGCCAGCCTACAGGGTTCCGGGTACGAGCAGTACTTC. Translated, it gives CASLQGSGYEQYF.

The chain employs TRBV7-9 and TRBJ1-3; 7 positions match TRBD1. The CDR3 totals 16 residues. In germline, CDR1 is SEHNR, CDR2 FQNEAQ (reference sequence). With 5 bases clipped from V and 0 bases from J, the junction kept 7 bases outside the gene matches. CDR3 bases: TGTGCCAGCAGCCCAAGGGGGCAAAGCTCTGGAAACACCATATATTTT. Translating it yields CASSPRGQSSGNTIYF.

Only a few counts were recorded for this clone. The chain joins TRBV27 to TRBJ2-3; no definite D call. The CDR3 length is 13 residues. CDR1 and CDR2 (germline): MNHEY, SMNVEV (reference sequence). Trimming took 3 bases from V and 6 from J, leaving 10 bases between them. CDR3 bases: TGTGCCAGCAGTTTTCGAGGCTGGGATACGCAGTATTTT. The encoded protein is CASSFRGWDTQYF.

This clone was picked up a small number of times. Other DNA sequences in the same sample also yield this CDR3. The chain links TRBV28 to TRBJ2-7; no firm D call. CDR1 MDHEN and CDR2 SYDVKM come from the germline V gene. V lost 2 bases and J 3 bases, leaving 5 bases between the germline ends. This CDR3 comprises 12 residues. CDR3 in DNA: TGTGCCAGCAGTTTAGTCGGCTACGAGCAGTACTTC. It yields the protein CASSLVGYEQYF.

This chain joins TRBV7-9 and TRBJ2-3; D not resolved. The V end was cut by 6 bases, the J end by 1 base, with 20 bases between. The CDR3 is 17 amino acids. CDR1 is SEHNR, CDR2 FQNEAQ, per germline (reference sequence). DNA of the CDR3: TGTGCCAGCAGTATGAGTAGGGCGGTGCGAGGCACAGATACGCAGTATTTT. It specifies CASSMSRAVRGTDTQYF.

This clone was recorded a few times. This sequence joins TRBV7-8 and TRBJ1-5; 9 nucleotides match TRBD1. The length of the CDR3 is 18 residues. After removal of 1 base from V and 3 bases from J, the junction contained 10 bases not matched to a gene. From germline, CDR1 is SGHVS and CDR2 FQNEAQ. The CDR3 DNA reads TGTGCCAGCAGCTTAGAGGGGACAGGGTTGTTCATCAATCAGCCCCAGCATTTT. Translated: CASSLEGTGLFINQPQHF.

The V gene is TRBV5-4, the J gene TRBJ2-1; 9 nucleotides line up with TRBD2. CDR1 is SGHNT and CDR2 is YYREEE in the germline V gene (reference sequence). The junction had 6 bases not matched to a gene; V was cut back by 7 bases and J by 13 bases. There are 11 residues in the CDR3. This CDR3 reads CASGAGGRQFF. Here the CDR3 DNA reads TGTGCCAGCGGCGCGGGAGGGCGCCAGTTCTTC.

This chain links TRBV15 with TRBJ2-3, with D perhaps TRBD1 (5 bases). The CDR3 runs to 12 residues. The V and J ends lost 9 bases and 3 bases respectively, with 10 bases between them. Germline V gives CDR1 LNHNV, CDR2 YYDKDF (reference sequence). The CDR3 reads CATTKGTDTQYF. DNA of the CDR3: TGTGCCACAACCAAGGGGACAGATACGCAGTATTTT.

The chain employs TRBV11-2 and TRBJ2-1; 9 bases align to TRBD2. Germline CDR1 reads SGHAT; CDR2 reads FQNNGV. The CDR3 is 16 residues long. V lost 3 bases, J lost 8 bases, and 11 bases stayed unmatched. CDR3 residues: CASSLAGRTSVYEQFF. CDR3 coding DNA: TGTGCCAGCAGCTTGGCCGGTCGGACTAGCGTCTATGAGCAGTTCTTC.